This is a list of T cell receptor beta chains from one sample in a study of molecular identifiers for immune sequencing clone quantification. TCRdb re-called the PCR reads through MiXCR, storing one row per CDR3 protein. The sample lists roughly 86,000 distinct CDR3 sequences; roughly 20% were seen once. Sequenced sample: naive CD8+ T cells from blood, with Jurkat cell RNA spiked in. The receptors originated from a human donor in good health. Some libraries in this study had Jurkat cell RNA spiked in. Both conserved end residues are trimmed from each CDR3. The order of the fields is V gene, J gene, CDR3 protein.

V gene: TRBV4-3
J gene: TRBJ2-1
CDR3 protein: ASSQGVGNEQF

V gene: TRBV20-1
J gene: TRBJ2-1
CDR3 protein: SARDMGLAASSYNEQF

V gene: TRBV27
J gene: TRBJ1-5
CDR3 protein: ASSLTGQGVDQPQH

V gene: TRBV20-1
J gene: TRBJ2-7
CDR3 protein: SSRPLVNAYEQY

V gene: TRBV27
J gene: TRBJ2-7
CDR3 protein: ASSLMGGYYEQY

V gene: TRBV5-6
J gene: TRBJ1-1
CDR3 protein: ASNRDRVNTEAF

V gene: TRBV3-1
J gene: TRBJ2-5
CDR3 protein: ASSQDWAGGRETQY

V gene: TRBV6-5
J gene: TRBJ2-5
CDR3 protein: ASMGLAGPRETQY

V gene: TRBV5-1
J gene: TRBJ2-5
CDR3 protein: ASSSNPWGPRETQY

V gene: TRBV9
J gene: TRBJ1-2
CDR3 protein: ASNQGQNYGYT

V gene: TRBV29-1
J gene: TRBJ2-5
CDR3 protein: SVEDGQVLETQY

V gene: TRBV7-9
J gene: TRBJ2-7
CDR3 protein: ASSLPGRGYEQY

V gene: TRBV20-1
J gene: TRBJ2-1
CDR3 protein: SAAASVAENYNEQF

V gene: TRBV19
J gene: TRBJ2-7
CDR3 protein: ASSITGGYEQY

V gene: TRBV23-1
J gene: TRBJ1-4
CDR3 protein: ASSHLGLEKLF

V gene: TRBV28
J gene: TRBJ1-1
CDR3 protein: ASSWRGNTEAF

V gene: TRBV28
J gene: TRBJ2-1
CDR3 protein: ASSLNLINEQF

V gene: TRBV5-4
J gene: TRBJ2-3
CDR3 protein: ASSLVGGRTDTQY

V gene: TRBV29-1
J gene: TRBJ2-7
CDR3 protein: SVERRQGGYEQY

V gene: TRBV30
J gene: TRBJ1-5
CDR3 protein: AWSLFGGQPQH

V gene: TRBV2
J gene: TRBJ2-3
CDR3 protein: ASSVTSGSTDTQY

V gene: TRBV7-2
J gene: TRBJ2-3
CDR3 protein: ASSLADRMYTDTQY